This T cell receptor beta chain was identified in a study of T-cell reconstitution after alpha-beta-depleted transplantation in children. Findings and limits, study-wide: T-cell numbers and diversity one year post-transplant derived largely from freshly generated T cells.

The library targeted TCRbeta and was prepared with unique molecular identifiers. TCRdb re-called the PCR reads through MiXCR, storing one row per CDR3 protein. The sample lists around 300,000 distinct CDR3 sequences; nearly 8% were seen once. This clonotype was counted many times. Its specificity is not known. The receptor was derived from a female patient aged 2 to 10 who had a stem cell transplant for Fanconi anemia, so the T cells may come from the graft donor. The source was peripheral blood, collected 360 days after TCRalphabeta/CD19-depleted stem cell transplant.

In DNA form, the CDR3 reads TGCAGCGCTGGACAGGTTAACACTGAAGCTTTCTTT. Amino acid sequence: CSAGQVNTEAFF. The chain couples TRBV29-1 to TRBJ1-1; 7 bases are shared with TRBD1. After removal of 7 bases from V and 2 bases from J, the junction contained 4 bases not matched to a gene. Germline values: CDR1 SQVTM, CDR2 ANQGSEA. This CDR3 has 12 residues.